This T cell receptor (beta chain) originates from a study of blood T cell repertoires in COVID-19. Looking at the study overall: COVID-19 samples, acute and convalescent, were from the United States, Italy and Spain. The cDNA or gDNA used as material had been derived from T cells, B-cell-depleted T cells, or PBMCs.

The CDR3 consists of 19 residues. Trimming left V 6 bases short and J 2 bases short, with 23 bases between. CDR1 is MDHEN, CDR2 SYDVKM, per germline. In the authors' workflow: Estimation of nucleated cell counts relied on the amplification of reference gene primers. Clones were sequenced by immunoSEQ multiplex PCR, and TCRdb holds only the in-frame ones, with some missing. Clone size and the V and J calls come from that table; the DNA yielded D and trimming. The sample records about 140,000 clones, 81% being singletons. The rearrangement joins TRBV28 to TRBJ2-6, with a tentative D call TRBD1 (6 bases). The source is a human donor in a cohort sampled during active COVID-19. Input material: peripheral blood. CDR3 residues: CASRGSGASPAAGANVLTF. CDR3 bases: TGTGCCAGCAGGGGTTCAGGGGCTTCCCCCGCTGCTGGGGCCAACGTCCTGACTTTC.